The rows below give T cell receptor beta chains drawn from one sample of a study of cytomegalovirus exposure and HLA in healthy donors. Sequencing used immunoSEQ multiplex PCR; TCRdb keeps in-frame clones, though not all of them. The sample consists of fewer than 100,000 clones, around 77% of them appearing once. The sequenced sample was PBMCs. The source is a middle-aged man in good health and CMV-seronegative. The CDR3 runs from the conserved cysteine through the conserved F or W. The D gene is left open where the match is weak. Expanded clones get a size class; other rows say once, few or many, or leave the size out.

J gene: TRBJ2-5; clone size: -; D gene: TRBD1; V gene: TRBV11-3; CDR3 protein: CASSLDWTGGLMVEETQYF; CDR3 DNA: TGTGCCAGCAGCTTAGATTGGACAGGGGGTCTCATGGTTGAAGAGACCCAGTACTTC
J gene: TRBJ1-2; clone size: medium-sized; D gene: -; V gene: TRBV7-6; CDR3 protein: CASSSLRHYGYTF; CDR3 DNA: TGTGCCAGCAGCTCACTGAGGCACTATGGCTACACCTTC
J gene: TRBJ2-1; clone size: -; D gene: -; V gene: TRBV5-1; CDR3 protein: CASSLAPSSSYNEQFF; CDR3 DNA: TGCGCCAGCAGCTTGGCCCCCTCGAGCTCCTACAATGAGCAGTTCTTC
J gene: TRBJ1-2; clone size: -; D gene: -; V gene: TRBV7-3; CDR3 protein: CASSLTGGLGDGYTF; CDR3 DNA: TGTGCCAGCAGCTTAACTGGCGGGTTGGGAGATGGCTACACCTTC
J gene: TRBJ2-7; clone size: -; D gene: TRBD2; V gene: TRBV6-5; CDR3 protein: CASNKGTSGPEQYF; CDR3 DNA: TGTGCCAGCAACAAGGGGACTAGCGGCCCCGAGCAGTACTTC
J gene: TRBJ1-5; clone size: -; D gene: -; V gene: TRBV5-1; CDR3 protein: CASSLGDGYEPQHF; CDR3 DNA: TGCGCCAGCAGCTTGGGAGACGGGTACGAACCCCAGCATTTT
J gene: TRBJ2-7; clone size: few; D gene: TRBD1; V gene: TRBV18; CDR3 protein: CASSPGRDRVYEQYF; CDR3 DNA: TGTGCCAGCTCACCGGGCCGGGACAGGGTCTACGAGCAGTACTTC
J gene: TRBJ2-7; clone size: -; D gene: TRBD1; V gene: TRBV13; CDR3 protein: CASSRSGTGTSYEQYF; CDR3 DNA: TGTGCCAGCAGTCGATCCGGGACAGGGACTTCCTACGAGCAGTACTTC
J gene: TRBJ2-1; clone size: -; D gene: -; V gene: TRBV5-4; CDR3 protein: CASSLGLSSYNEQFF; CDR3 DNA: TGTGCCAGCAGCTTGGGGTTGAGCTCCTACAATGAGCAGTTCTTC
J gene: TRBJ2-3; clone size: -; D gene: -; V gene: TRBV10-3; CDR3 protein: CAIRAAAGGTDTQYF; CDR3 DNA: TGTGCCATCAGGGCGGCAGCCGGAGGCACAGATACGCAGTATTTT
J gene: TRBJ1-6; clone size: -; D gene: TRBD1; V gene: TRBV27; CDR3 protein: CASSTGQGGFNSPLHF; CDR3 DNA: TGTGCCAGCAGTACGGGACAGGGGGGTTTTAATTCACCCCTCCACTTT
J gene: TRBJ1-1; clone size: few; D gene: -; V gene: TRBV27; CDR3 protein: CASSFLGGVTEAFF; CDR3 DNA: TGTGCCAGCAGTTTCCTGGGGGGGGTCACTGAAGCTTTCTTT
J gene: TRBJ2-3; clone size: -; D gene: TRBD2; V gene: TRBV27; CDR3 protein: CATKRGGSGNTQYF; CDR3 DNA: TGTGCCACCAAGCGGGGGGGCAGTGGAAATACGCAGTATTTT
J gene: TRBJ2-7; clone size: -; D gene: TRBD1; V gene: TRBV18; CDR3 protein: CASSRLGLTGGEQYF; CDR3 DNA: TGTGCCAGCTCACGTCTCGGACTTACAGGGGGAGAGCAGTACTTC
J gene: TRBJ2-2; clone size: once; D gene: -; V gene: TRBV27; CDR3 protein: CAIRESGELFF; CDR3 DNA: TGTGCCATCCGAGAGTCCGGGGAGCTGTTTTTT
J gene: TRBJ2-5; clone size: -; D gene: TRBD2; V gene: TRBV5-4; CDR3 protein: CASSTGTSGSQETQYF; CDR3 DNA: TGTGCCAGCAGCACGGGGACTAGCGGGTCCCAAGAGACCCAGTACTTC
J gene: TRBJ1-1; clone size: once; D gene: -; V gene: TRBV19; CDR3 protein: CASSIQSEAFF; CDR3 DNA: TGTGCCAGTAGCATACAGTCTGAAGCTTTCTTT
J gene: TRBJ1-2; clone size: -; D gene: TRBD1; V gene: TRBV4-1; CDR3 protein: CASSQLLTDRGVGYTF; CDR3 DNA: TGCGCCAGCAGCCAACTCCTTACGGACAGGGGTGTCGGCTACACCTTC
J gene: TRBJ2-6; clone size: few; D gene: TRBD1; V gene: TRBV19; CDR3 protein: CASSIAGGVTHQPGANVLTF; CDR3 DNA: TGTGCCAGTAGTATAGCAGGGGGAGTCACCCATCAGCCCGGGGCCAACGTCCTGACTTTC
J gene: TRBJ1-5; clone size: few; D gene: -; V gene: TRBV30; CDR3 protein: CAWSDGSGNQPQHF; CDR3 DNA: TGTGCCTGGAGTGATGGGAGTGGAAATCAGCCCCAGCATTTT
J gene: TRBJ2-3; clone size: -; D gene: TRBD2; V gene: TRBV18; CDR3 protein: CASSPILGTSGTDTQYF; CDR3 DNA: TGTGCCAGCTCACCGATCCTTGGGACTAGCGGCACAGATACGCAGTATTTT
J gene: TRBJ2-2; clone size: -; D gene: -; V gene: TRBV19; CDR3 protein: CACHSLQTAGELFF; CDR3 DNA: TGTGCCTGCCACTCACTCCAAACCGCCGGGGAGCTGTTTTTT
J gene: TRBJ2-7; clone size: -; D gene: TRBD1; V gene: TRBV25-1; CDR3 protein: CASKRTGDSYEQYF; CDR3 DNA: TGTGCCAGCAAACGGACAGGGGACTCCTACGAGCAGTACTTC
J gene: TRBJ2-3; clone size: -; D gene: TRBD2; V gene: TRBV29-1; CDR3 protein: CSVALGGMPDTQYF; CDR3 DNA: TGCAGCGTTGCTTTGGGGGGGATGCCAGATACGCAGTATTTT
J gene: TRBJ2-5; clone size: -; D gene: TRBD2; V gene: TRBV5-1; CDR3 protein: CASSQGLARETQYF; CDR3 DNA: TGCGCCAGCAGCCAGGGACTAGCAAGGGAGACCCAGTACTTC
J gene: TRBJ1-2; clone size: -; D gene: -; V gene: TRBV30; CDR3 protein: CAWTARGDAYGYTF; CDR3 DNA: TGTGCCTGGACTGCTCGGGGGGACGCCTATGGCTACACCTTC
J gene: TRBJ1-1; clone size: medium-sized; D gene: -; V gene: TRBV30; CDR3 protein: CAWRGRKEAFF; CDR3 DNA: TGTGCCTGGAGGGGGAGGAAGGAAGCTTTCTTT
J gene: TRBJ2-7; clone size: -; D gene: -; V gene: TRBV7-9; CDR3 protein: CALQGSSYEQYF; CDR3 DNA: TGTGCTCTACAGGGCAGCTCCTACGAGCAGTACTTC
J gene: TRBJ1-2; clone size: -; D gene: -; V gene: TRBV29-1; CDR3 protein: CSVHSQAQSGYTF; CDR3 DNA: TGCAGCGTCCACTCACAGGCTCAGAGTGGCTACACCTTC
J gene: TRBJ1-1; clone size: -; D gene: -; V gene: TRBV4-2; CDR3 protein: CASSPKEGEDTEALF; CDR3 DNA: TGTGCCAGCAGCCCTAAGGAAGGGGAAGACACTGAAGCTCTCTTT
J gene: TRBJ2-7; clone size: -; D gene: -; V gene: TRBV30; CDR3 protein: CAWSGGSGGNEQYF; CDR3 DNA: TGTGCCTGGAGTGGGGGATCCGGGGGAAACGAGCAGTACTTC
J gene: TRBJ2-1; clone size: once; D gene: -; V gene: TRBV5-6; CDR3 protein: CASSLEGAPYNEQFF; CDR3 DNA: TGTGCCAGCAGCTTGGAGGGAGCCCCATACAATGAGCAGTTCTTC
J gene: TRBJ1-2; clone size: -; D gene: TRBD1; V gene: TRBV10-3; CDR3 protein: CAIISSDRGGYTF; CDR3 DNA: TGTGCCATCATTTCCTCGGACAGGGGAGGCTACACCTTC
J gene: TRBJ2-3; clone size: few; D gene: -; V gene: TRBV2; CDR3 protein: CASTLRGRGPDTQYF; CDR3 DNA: TGTGCCAGCACCCTCAGGGGTAGGGGCCCAGATACGCAGTATTTT
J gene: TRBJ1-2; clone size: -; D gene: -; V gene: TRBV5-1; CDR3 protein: CASSLGGLPYRGYTF; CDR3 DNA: TGCGCCAGCAGCTTGGGAGGCCTGCCCTATCGCGGCTACACCTTC
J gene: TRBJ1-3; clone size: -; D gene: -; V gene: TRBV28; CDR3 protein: CASSLLSGGGVGNTIYF; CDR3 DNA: TGTGCCAGCAGTTTATTAAGCGGCGGTGGAGTCGGAAACACCATATATTTT
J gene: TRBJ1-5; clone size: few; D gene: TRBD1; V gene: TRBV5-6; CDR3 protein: CASSPGGPSNQPQHF; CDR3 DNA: TGTGCCAGCAGCCCAGGGGGCCCTAGCAATCAGCCCCAGCATTTT
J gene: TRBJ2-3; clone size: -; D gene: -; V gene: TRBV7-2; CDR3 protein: CASSLRGPEDTQYF; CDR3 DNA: TGTGCCAGCAGCTTACGAGGGCCAGAAGATACGCAGTATTTT
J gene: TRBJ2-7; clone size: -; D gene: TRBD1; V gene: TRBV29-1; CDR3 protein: CSVATGAHEQYF; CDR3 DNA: TGCAGCGTTGCCACAGGGGCCCACGAGCAGTACTTC
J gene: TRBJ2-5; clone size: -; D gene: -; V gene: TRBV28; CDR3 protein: CASSLGGWRVETQYF; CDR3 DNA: TGTGCCAGCAGTTTGGGGGGATGGCGCGTCGAGACCCAGTACTTC
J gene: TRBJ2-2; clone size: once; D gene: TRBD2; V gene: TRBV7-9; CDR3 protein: CASSFLLGSGLAGELFF; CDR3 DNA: TGTGCCAGCAGCTTCCTTTTGGGTAGCGGACTAGCCGGGGAGCTGTTTTTT
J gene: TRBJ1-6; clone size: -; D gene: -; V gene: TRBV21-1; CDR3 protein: CASSKPATFYNSPLHF; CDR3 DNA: TGTGCCAGCAGCAAACCGGCGACATTTTATAATTCACCCCTCCACTTT
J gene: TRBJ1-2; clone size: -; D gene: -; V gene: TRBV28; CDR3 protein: CASRADRLLNYGYTF; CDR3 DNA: TGTGCCAGCAGGGCCGACAGGCTACTTAACTATGGCTACACCTTC
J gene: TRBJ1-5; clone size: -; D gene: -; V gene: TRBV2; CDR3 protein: CASSLRGNSNQPQHF; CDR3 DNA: TGTGCCAGCAGTCTCCGGGGGAATAGCAATCAGCCCCAGCATTTT
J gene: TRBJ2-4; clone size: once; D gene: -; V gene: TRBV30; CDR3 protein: CAWSFTKNIQYF; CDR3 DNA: TGTGCCTGGAGTTTCACTAAAAACATTCAGTACTTC
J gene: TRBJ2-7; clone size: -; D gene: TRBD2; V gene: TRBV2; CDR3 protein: CASSPRTSGTQEEQYF; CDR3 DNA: TGTGCCAGCAGTCCTAGGACTAGCGGGACCCAAGAGGAGCAGTACTTC
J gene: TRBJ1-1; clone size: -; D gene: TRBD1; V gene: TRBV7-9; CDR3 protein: CASSLLTGGTEAFF; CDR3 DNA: TGTGCCAGCAGCCTCTTAACAGGGGGAACTGAAGCTTTCTTT
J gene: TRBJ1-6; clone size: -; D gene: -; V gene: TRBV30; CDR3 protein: CALTGNRESSPLHF; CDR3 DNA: TGTGCCTTGACGGGAAACAGGGAGAGCTCACCCCTCCACTTT
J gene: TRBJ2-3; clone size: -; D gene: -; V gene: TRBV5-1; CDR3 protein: CASSLAGKTVSTDTQYF; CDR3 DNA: TGCGCCAGCAGCTTGGCCGGGAAAACCGTTAGCACAGATACGCAGTATTTT
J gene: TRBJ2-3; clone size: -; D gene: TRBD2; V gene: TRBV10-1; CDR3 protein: CASSESLAGGQDTQYF; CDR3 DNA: TGCGCCAGCAGTGAGTCACTAGCGGGGGGGCAAGATACGCAGTATTTT
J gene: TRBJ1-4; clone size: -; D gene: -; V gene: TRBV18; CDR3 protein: CASSPPRGYEKLFF; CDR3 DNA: TGTGCCAGCTCACCACCGCGGGGTTATGAAAAACTGTTTTTT
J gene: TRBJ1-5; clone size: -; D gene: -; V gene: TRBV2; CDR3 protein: CASSEAQGNQPQHF; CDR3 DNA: TGTGCCAGCAGTGAAGCGCAGGGAAATCAGCCCCAGCATTTT
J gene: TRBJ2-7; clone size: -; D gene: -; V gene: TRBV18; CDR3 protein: CASSTRGDEQYF; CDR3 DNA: TGTGCCAGCTCAACCAGGGGCGACGAGCAGTACTTC
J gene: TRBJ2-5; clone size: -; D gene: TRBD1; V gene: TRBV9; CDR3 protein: CASSVGTGKETQYF; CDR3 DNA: TGTGCCAGCAGCGTAGGGACAGGGAAAGAGACCCAGTACTTC